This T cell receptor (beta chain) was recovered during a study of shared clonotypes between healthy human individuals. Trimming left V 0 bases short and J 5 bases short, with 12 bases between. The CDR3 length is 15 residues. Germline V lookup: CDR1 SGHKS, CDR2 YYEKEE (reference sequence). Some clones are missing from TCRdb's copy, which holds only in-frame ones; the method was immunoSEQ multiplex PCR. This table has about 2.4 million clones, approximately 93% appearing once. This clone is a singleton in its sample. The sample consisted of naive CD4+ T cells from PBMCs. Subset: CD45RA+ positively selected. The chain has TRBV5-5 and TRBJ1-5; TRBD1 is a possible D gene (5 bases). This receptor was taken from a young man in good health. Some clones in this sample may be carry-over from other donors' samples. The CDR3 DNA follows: TGTGCCAGCAGCTTGGTTGGGGACTGGTATCAGCCCCAGCATTTT. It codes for CASSLVGDWYQPQHF.